This T cell receptor beta chain was sequenced during a study of blood T cell repertoires in COVID-19. Concerning this clone itself: At one end, the junction sequence differs from germline, possibly due to a read error.

Some clones are missing from TCRdb's copy, which holds only in-frame ones; the method was immunoSEQ multiplex PCR. In the table there are about 120,000 clones, 90% of which are singletons. The sequencing input was peripheral blood. The source of this sequence is a human donor with active COVID-19. The donor label of this sample is uncertain.

CDR3 coding DNA: TGTGCTAGCAGCTCTCCTATTTCAGAGACCCAGTACTTC. Amino acid sequence: CASSSPISETQYF. The rearrangement links TRBV7-7 to TRBJ2-5; D unclear. Germline V CDR1 and CDR2: SSHAT, FNYEAQ (reference sequence). CDR3 length: 13 amino acids.